This T cell receptor (beta chain) was recorded in a study of cytomegalovirus exposure and HLA in healthy donors. PCR employed 60 Vbeta and 13 Jbeta primers. Here immunoSEQ multiplex PCR was the method, and the copy in TCRdb shows in-frame clones only, minus some. The sample lists some 150,000 clones, roughly 82% occurring once. This clone was counted once. The clonotype originates from a man aged 30-40 years in good health and CMV-seropositive. Sequencing was carried out using PBMCs.

The CDR3 here is CASRRPGTGGGYGYTF. CDR3 coding DNA: TGTGCCAGCAGGCGACCCGGGACAGGGGGCGGCTATGGCTACACCTTC. This chain links TRBV28 with TRBJ1-2, with 12 positions matching TRBD1. V lost 6 bases to trimming and J lost 4 bases; unmatched junction nucleotides: 9. The CDR3 spans 16 residues. CDR1 MDHEN and CDR2 SYDVKM come from the germline V gene.